This T cell receptor beta chain appears in the sequencing data of a study of blood T cells in healthy people across ages. The length of the CDR3 is 13 residues. Germline CDR1 SGHAT, CDR2 FQDESV (reference sequence). Trimming removed 8 bases at V and 3 bases at J, with 13 bases between. The authors ran a second PCR of about 7 to 11 cycles using a sample-barcoded 5' primer and a J-beta primer mix. TCRdb analysed the 5' RACE reads with MiXCR anew, one entry per CDR3 protein. The table has 750,000 or so distinct CDR3 sequences, 20% to 25% seen once. These data also formed part of another study, on T cells of mothers and their children.

This receptor was obtained from a boy between 10 and 17 years old in good health. The sample was blood. The rearrangement links TRBV11-1 to TRBJ1-1; D may be TRBD1 (5 bases). For the CDR3, the DNA is TGTGCCAGCGGACCGACAGCCTACACTGAAGCTTTCTTT. Translated, it gives CASGPTAYTEAFF.